The entry below gives a single TCR beta chain sequence along with its context. Trimming removed 5 bases from V and 0 bases from J, with 11 bases in between. This CDR3 spans 14 amino acids. Per germline, CDR1 SGHTA and CDR2 FQGTGA. With random hexamers, reverse transcription was performed on about 0.5 to 1 ug of RNA. The authors amplified TCR beta CDR3 across 54 Vbeta and 13 Jbeta using immunoSEQ multiplex PCR. TCRdb re-derived calls from the immunoSEQ multiplex PCR reads in MiXCR, one entry per CDR3 protein. The data hold approximately 170,000 distinct CDR3 sequences, with just over 90% observed a single time. Healthy donors served as the controls. They were matched for age and sex. TEMRA cells were FACS-enriched, and CD8+ and CD4+ T cells were isolated negatively. This entry belongs to a study of CD8 T cells in Susac syndrome.

The chain couples TRBV7-3 to TRBJ2-7; D ambiguous. This clonotype was sampled from a human donor in good health. Sequenced input: CD4+ T cells from PBMCs. CDR3 sequence reads: CASSREASSYEQYF. As DNA, the CDR3 is TGTGCCAGCAGCCGCGAGGCAAGCTCCTACGAGCAGTACTTC.